The 25 T cell receptor beta chains given below trace back to one sample, sequenced in a study of neurological immune-mediated disorders (dated by TCRdb to the late 2010s). Library prep was done by 5' RACE. Sequenced using an Illumina HiSeq 2500. TCRdb reran the public reads through fastp at Q25 and MiXCR, keeping productive beta chains. CDR3 protein sequences are deduplicated, and each keeps its most common genes and DNA. The sample contains 85,000 to 100,000 distinct CDR3 sequences, around 3.3% of them found a single time. Of the sample, approximately 5.9% falls within the top ten clones. Material: PBMCs. These receptor sequences come from a woman under 30 with multiple sclerosis.

This clonotype was counted between two and nine times. One end of the junction does not line up with germline, which may come from a read error. The CDR3 region has the DNA TGTGCCAGCAGCGTATCCGGAGATAATAATTCAACCCTCAACTTT. As protein: CASSVSGDNNSTLNF. The rearrangement joins TRBV9 to TRBJ1-6; D call uncertain. The germline V gene has CDR1 SGDLS and CDR2 YYNGEE. The CDR3 is 15 amino acids.

This clonotype was observed at least ten times. The rearrangement joins TRBV24-1 to TRBJ2-2, with 8 positions matching TRBD2. CDR1 KGHDR and CDR2 SFDVKD come from the germline V gene. The J segment lost 4 bases and the V segment lost 6 bases, leaving 3 bases of the junction unmatched. This CDR3 comprises 14 residues. The CDR3 sequence is CATSSGSGTGELFF. As DNA, the CDR3 is TGTGCCACCAGTAGCGGGAGTGGCACCGGGGAGCTGTTTTTT.

This clonotype occurred many times. This chain links TRBV12-3 or TRBV12-4 with TRBJ2-1; D possibly corresponds to TRBD1 (6 bases). This CDR3 is built from 15 residues. The germline V and J ends were trimmed by 7 bases and 6 bases, with 19 bases remaining between them. The CDR3 protein is CASNHRALSFNEQFF. The CDR3, as DNA: TGTGCCAGCAACCACAGGGCCTTATCGTTCAATGAGCAGTTCTTC.

This clonotype was observed many times. This sequence joins TRBV12-3 or TRBV12-4 and TRBJ2-1; TRBD1 matches 11 bases. V lost 6 bases, J lost 11 bases, and 3 bases stayed unmatched. The CDR3 is 12 residues long. The CDR3, as DNA: TGTGCCAGCAGCCGGGACAGGGGGAAGCAGTTCTTC. This encodes CASSRDRGKQFF.

This clonotype occurred many times. V gene TRBV10-3 combines with J gene TRBJ2-1; the D gene is possibly TRBD2 (5 bases). The CDR3 runs to 14 residues. Germline V gene lookup returns CDR1 ENHRY and CDR2 SYGVKD. Between the trimmed V and J ends, which lost 9 bases and 11 bases, there was a span of 23 bases. The CDR3 here is CAISYDEEVSQQFF. In DNA, the CDR3 is TGTGCCATTTCCTATGATGAGGAGGTGAGCCAGCAGTTCTTC.

In this sample, this clonotype turned up many times. V usage is TRBV4-2 and J usage is TRBJ1-1, with 10 nucleotides matching TRBD1. In germline, CDR1 is LGHNA, CDR2 YNFKEQ. The CDR3 is 16 residues long. The junction had 5 bases not matched to a gene; V was cut back by 0 bases and J by 4 bases. The CDR3 region has the DNA TGTGCCAGCAGCCAAGATCCGGGACAGGGGTCCACTGAAGCTTTCTTT. It is translated as CASSQDPGQGSTEAFF.

As concerns this clonotype: Because it lacks the conserved phenylalanine or tryptophan at the end, this CDR3 is likely a read error. V is TRBV6-5 and J is TRBJ2-7; 9 bases fit TRBD2. The CDR3 contains 14 residues. With V trimmed by 6 bases and J by 4 bases, 7 bases remained unmatched. The germline V gene has CDR1 MNHEY and CDR2 SVGAGI. CDR3 sequence (DNA): TGTGCCAGCAGAGGAAGCGGGGGGATTTACGAGCAGTACAAC. This gives the protein CASRGSGGIYEQYN.

This clonotype was seen at least ten times. The chain recombines TRBV20-1 with TRBJ2-1; tentatively, D is TRBD2 (6 bases). The CDR3 extends over 12 amino acids. V lost 8 bases, J lost 8 bases, and 16 bases lay in between. Per germline, CDR1 DFQATT and CDR2 SNEGSKA (reference sequence). CDR3 DNA sequence: TGCAGTACGGGGGACTTCGGGGATGAGCAGTTCTTC. This encodes CSTGDFGDEQFF.

This clonotype was found many times. The CDR3 DNA follows: TGCGCCAGCAGCTTGGCCCTGGCTACCGACACCGGGGAGCTGTTTTTT. Its translation is CASSLALATDTGELFF. The rearrangement links TRBV5-1 to TRBJ2-2; D call uncertain. V was shortened by 0 bases and J by 3 bases, with 12 bases between the two germline ends. Germline CDR1 and CDR2: SGHRS and YFSETQ. The CDR3 spans 16 residues.

This clonotype was seen ten or more times. This rearrangement joins TRBV5-1 to TRBJ2-1; possible D gene TRBD1, 6 bases. Germline V CDR1 and CDR2: SGHRS, YFSETQ. Trimming shortened V by 2 bases and J by 4 bases, and 16 bases separated the two germline ends. The CDR3 extends over 16 amino acids. The CDR3 loop is CASSFPDRSRYNEQFF. The DNA for the CDR3 is TGCGCCAGCAGCTTCCCCGACAGGAGTAGGTACAATGAGCAGTTCTTC.

This clonotype was counted many times. The chain carries TRBV15 and TRBJ2-5, with 14 bases fitting TRBD2. V gave up 2 bases and J gave up 5 bases; unmatched junction bases: 1. This CDR3 has 15 amino acids. Germline V lookup: CDR1 LNHNV, CDR2 YYDKDF (reference sequence). The CDR3, as DNA: TGTGCCACCAGCAGATGGACTAGCGGGAGGGAGACCCAGTACTTC. This encodes CATSRWTSGRETQYF.

This clonotype was recorded many times. The chain combines TRBV5-1 with TRBJ2-5, with 12 nucleotides matching TRBD2. Germline assignment: CDR1 SGHRS and CDR2 YFSETQ. The CDR3 consists of 17 residues. V lost 4 bases to trimming and J lost 0 bases; unmatched junction nucleotides: 7. The CDR3 is CASSALLAGGDQETQYF. CDR3 coding DNA: TGCGCCAGCAGCGCCTTACTAGCGGGGGGAGACCAAGAGACCCAGTACTTC.

This chain joins TRBV10-3 and TRBJ2-1; 14 bases line up with TRBD2. CDR1 ENHRY and CDR2 SYGVKD come from the germline V gene. This CDR3 is 19 amino acids long. Trimming cost V 0 bases and J 4 bases; bases outside gene matches: 8. As DNA, the CDR3 is TGTGCCATCAGTGAGTCCCTACGCTGGACTAGCGGGAGGTACAATGAGCAGTTCTTC. Encoded protein: CAISESLRWTSGRYNEQFF.

This clonotype was detected many times. The chain has TRBV10-3 and TRBJ2-1; tentative D call: TRBD2 (6 bases). Trimming took off 6 bases at V and 2 bases at J, with 8 bases between the two ends. CDR3 length: 13 amino acids. CDR1 ENHRY and CDR2 SYGVKD come from the germline V gene. The CDR3 here is CAIRGGTYNEQFF. CDR3 DNA: TGTGCCATCAGAGGCGGGACCTACAATGAGCAGTTCTTC.

This clonotype was counted many times. The rearrangement uses TRBV3-1 and TRBJ2-1; 7 bases map to TRBD1. From germline, CDR1 is LGHDT and CDR2 YNNKEL (reference sequence). The CDR3 extends over 16 amino acids. Trimming took 0 bases from V and 1 from J; bases not matched to a gene: 3. The CDR3 DNA is TGTGCCAGCAGCCAAGATTTGGGACAGTCCTACAATGAGCAGTTCTTC. It translates to CASSQDLGQSYNEQFF.

Only a few counts were recorded for this clonotype. The chain links TRBV6-4 to TRBJ1-6; a weak D match, TRBD1 (6 bases). The CDR3 extends over 15 amino acids. CDR1 and CDR2 (germline): MRHNA, SNTAGT. V lost 5 bases, J lost 9 bases, and 17 bases lay in between. CDR3 amino acids: CASSSDTGQFSPLHF. CDR3 DNA: TGTGCCAGCAGTTCGGATACAGGGCAATTTTCACCCCTCCACTTT.

This clonotype was recorded many times. The chain couples TRBV28 to TRBJ2-7; D is possibly TRBD1 (6 bases). The CDR3 covers 13 residues. Germline assignment: CDR1 MDHEN and CDR2 SYDVKM. The V end was cut by 7 bases, the J end by 0 bases, with 10 bases between. The CDR3 nucleotides are TGTGCCAGCAAGACAGGAAACTCCTACGAGCAGTACTTC. Amino acid sequence: CASKTGNSYEQYF.

This clonotype has at least ten counts. The chain recombines TRBV20-1 with TRBJ1-1; D is unclear. The germline V gene has CDR1 DFQATT and CDR2 SNEGSKA (reference sequence). Trimming removed 2 bases from V and 10 bases from J, with 17 bases in between. This CDR3 spans 13 amino acids. DNA of the CDR3: TGCAGTGCTAGAAGTGGTGGGGAGAGGCCAGCTTTCTTT. It specifies CSARSGGERPAFF.

This clonotype showed up many times. V and J are TRBV20-1 and TRBJ1-2; D is ambiguous. V was pared by 0 bases and J by 9 bases, with 14 bases between. CDR1 is DFQATT, CDR2 SNEGSKA, per germline (reference sequence). This CDR3 comprises 13 residues. CDR3 coding DNA: TGCAGTGCTAGAGATCCGCTTAGGGCAAGCTACACCTTC. It yields the protein CSARDPLRASYTF.

The sample holds many counts of this clonotype. The chain employs TRBV5-1 and TRBJ2-5, with 7 bases aligning to TRBD2. The V gene's germline CDR1 is SGHRS and CDR2 YFSETQ. The J segment lost 1 base and the V segment lost 2 bases, leaving 8 bases of the junction unmatched. This CDR3 contains 16 residues. In DNA form, the CDR3 reads TGCGCCAGCAGCTTCACCGGGGGGACCATCCAAGAGACCCAGTACTTC. Protein: CASSFTGGTIQETQYF.

The chain carries TRBV5-1 and TRBJ2-3; 9 bases agree with TRBD2. With V trimmed by 3 bases and J by 0 bases, 5 bases remained unmatched. The CDR3 covers 16 residues. CDR1 is SGHRS, CDR2 YFSETQ, per germline. CDR3 loop: CASSSLAGDSTDTQYF. CDR3 in DNA: TGCGCCAGCAGCTCATTAGCGGGGGATAGCACAGATACGCAGTATTTT.

This clonotype was recorded many times. This chain connects TRBV4-3 to TRBJ2-2; 7 nucleotides match TRBD2. The CDR3 length is 16 residues. The germline CDR1 and CDR2 sequences are LGHNA and YSLEER. V gave up 1 base and J gave up 5 bases; unmatched junction bases: 7. CDR3 nucleotide sequence: TGCGCCAGCAGCCAAGTGGGTCTAGCGGATACCGGGGAGCTGTTTTTT. Its protein is CASSQVGLADTGELFF.

This clonotype showed up many times. The chain uses TRBV21-1 and TRBJ1-2; TRBD1 was called by the table and not checked on the DNA. TRBV21-1 is a documented pseudogene. This CDR3 is built from 15 residues. The CDR3, as DNA: TGTGCCAGCAGCAAACAGGGGGCGCCTAACTATGGCTACACCTTC. Its protein product is CASSKQGAPNYGYTF.

This clonotype was observed at least ten times. V gene TRBV20-1 combines with J gene TRBJ2-1; 7 bases are a match to TRBD2. CDR3 size: 13 residues. The germline gives CDR1 DFQATT, CDR2 SNEGSKA (reference sequence). J lost 3 bases, V lost 1 base, and 0 bases had no gene match. The CDR3 loop reads CSARAGGYNEQFF. In DNA form, the CDR3 reads TGCAGTGCTAGAGCGGGAGGCTACAATGAGCAGTTCTTC.

This clonotype appeared many times. This rearrangement joins TRBV7-6 to TRBJ2-7; the D gene is possibly TRBD2 (5 bases). The germline gives CDR1 SGHVS, CDR2 FNYEAQ. The V end was cut by 1 base, the J end by 6 bases, with 13 bases between. CDR3 size: 14 residues. The CDR3 region is CASSLGRLGGEQYF. CDR3 sequence (DNA): TGTGCCAGCAGCTTAGGCAGGCTAGGAGGCGAGCAGTACTTC. The full variable domain, in which reference TRBV7-6 and TRBJ2-7 provide the parts outside the CDR3, is GAGVSQSPRYKVTKRGQDVALRCDPISGHVSLYWYRQALGQGPEFLTYFNYEAQQDKSGLPNDRFSAERPEGSISTLTIQRTEQRDSAMYRCASSLGRLGGEQYFGPGTRLTVT.